This entry describes one T cell receptor beta chain. No antigen is known for it. CDR1 is MDHEN and CDR2 is SYDVKM in the germline V gene. Trimming left V 1 base short and J 7 bases short, with 10 bases between. The CDR3 sequence is 13 residues long. The repertoire was sequenced with immunoSEQ multiplex PCR; TCRdb's copy has only in-frame clones and lacks some. Among more than 100,000 clones listed, 90% were seen once. This sample stems from a study of T cell responses to AZD1222 COVID-19 vaccine. Study-wide points: Nearly half of spike-specific TCRs reportedly target variant regions that are unmutated in the B.1.351 and B.1.1.7 variants.

This clonotype was sampled from an adult in good health. The source material was peripheral blood, sampled on day 0 of AZD1222 vaccination. The chain uses TRBV28 and TRBJ2-5, with D unclear. CDR3 DNA: TGTGCCAGCAGTTTATCCAAGCCGGCGACCCAGTACTTC. Amino acids: CASSLSKPATQYF.